These T cell receptor beta chains were read from a single sample in a study of cytomegalovirus exposure and HLA in healthy donors. The table came from immunoSEQ multiplex PCR; TCRdb's copy has only in-frame clones and leaves some out. The repertoire holds 100,000 to 150,000 clones, with 79% as singletons. The sample was PBMCs. The receptors were sampled from a man aged 18 to 35 in good health and CMV-seronegative. CDR3s include the opening cysteine and the closing phenylalanine or tryptophan. Fields, in order: J gene, V gene, D gene, clone size, CDR3 DNA, CDR3 protein. A D gene is named only where the DNA matches it firmly. Clone sizes are given selectively: once, few, many, or a class where the clone is expanded.

TRBJ2-3 TRBV7-6 . . TGTGCCAGCAGCCGTAGCACAGATACGCAGTATTTT CASSRSTDTQYF
TRBJ2-1 TRBV25-1 TRBD1 . TGTGCCAGCAGTGAACTACAGGGGGCAGGGTACAATGAGCAGTTCTTC CASSELQGAGYNEQFF
TRBJ2-1 TRBV5-4 TRBD2 . TGTGCCAGCAGCCTCAGGGCGGGAGGGCCGGTGGATGAGCAGTTCTTC CASSLRAGGPVDEQFF
TRBJ1-2 TRBV28 . . TGTGCCAGCAGCTCCGCGGGGGGGTATGGCTACACCTTC CASSSAGGYGYTF
TRBJ2-1 TRBV6-5 TRBD2 . TGTGCCAGCAGTCGGACTAGCGGGAGGATTTATGAGCAGTTCTTC CASSRTSGRIYEQFF
TRBJ2-7 TRBV19 TRBD1 . TGTGCCAGTAGTATCTGGGGACAGGGCGCCGAGCAGTACTTC CASSIWGQGAEQYF
TRBJ1-5 TRBV6-5 . few TGTGCCAGCAGTTACACCGGGGACAATCAGCCCCAGCATTTT CASSYTGDNQPQHF
TRBJ2-2 TRBV6-1 . few TGTGCCAGCAGTGAAAGCCGACTATTCTCCGGGGAGCTGTTTTTT CASSESRLFSGELFF
TRBJ2-1 TRBV19 . . TGTGCCAGTACCTCGATGGGAGTCTCATCCTACAATGAGCAGTTCTTC CASTSMGVSSYNEQFF
TRBJ2-1 TRBV19 TRBD1 . TGTGCCAGTAGTACCACAGGGGGCAATGAGCAGTTCTTC CASSTTGGNEQFF
TRBJ2-5 TRBV10-3 TRBD2 . TGTGCCATCAGTGCCACGTCCCTACTAGCGAAACAAGAGACCCAGTACTTC CAISATSLLAKQETQYF
TRBJ1-1 TRBV7-9 TRBD1 . TGTGCCAGCAGCAGACGGACAGGGGGTATGACTGAAGCTTTCTTT CASSRRTGGMTEAFF
TRBJ1-2 TRBV18 . . TGTGCCAGCTCACCTAGCAGGGAATCGGTCTATGGCTACACCTTC CASSPSRESVYGYTF
TRBJ2-7 TRBV6-5 . . TGTGCCAGCAGTTCACCGGGACATCTCTACGAGCAGTACTTC CASSSPGHLYEQYF
TRBJ1-4 TRBV30 . . TGTGCCTGGAGTTGGGGCGAAAAACTGTTTTTT CAWSWGEKLFF
TRBJ2-1 TRBV18 . . TGTGCCAGCTCACCGCCGGGAGTCTCGGTCCCAGGGATCTTC CASSPPGVSVPGIF
TRBJ2-6 TRBV27 . . TGTGCCAGCAGGTCCAGGGGGGCCGGGGCCAACGTCCTGACTTTC CASRSRGAGANVLTF
TRBJ2-7 TRBV4-3 TRBD2 . TGCGCCAGCAGCCAGACTAGCGGACTCTCCTACGAGCAGTACTTC CASSQTSGLSYEQYF
TRBJ2-5 TRBV7-8 . . TGTGCCAGCAGCTTATATACTGGGGGGGGCGGTGAGACCCAGTACTTC CASSLYTGGGGETQYF
TRBJ2-7 TRBV19 TRBD1 few TGTGCCAGTAGTTTGGGTGACAGGGGAACCTACGAGCAGTACTTC CASSLGDRGTYEQYF
TRBJ1-4 TRBV30 TRBD1 few TGTGCCTGGAGTGTAACACAGGGGCGGCGGAAACTGTTTTTT CAWSVTQGRRKLFF
TRBJ2-5 TRBV7-2 . . TGTGCCAGCAGCTTAGTAGTCGGAGAGACCCAGTACTTC CASSLVVGETQYF
TRBJ2-1 TRBV7-2 . . TGTGCCAGCACCCTACAGGGCTTGAGCTCCTACAATGAGCAGTTCTTC CASTLQGLSSYNEQFF
TRBJ2-5 TRBV5-5 TRBD2 . TGTGCCAGCAGCGGAGGACTAGCGGGAGGGTCTCGGGAGACCCAGTACTTC CASSGGLAGGSRETQYF
TRBJ2-2 TRBV10-2 . . TGCGCCAGCAGGCCCCGCGGTGCCGGGGAGCTGTTTTTT CASRPRGAGELFF
TRBJ1-1 TRBV7-9 . . TGTGCCAGCAGCTTACGGTTCGAAGCTTTCTTT CASSLRFEAFF
TRBJ2-7 TRBV6-5 TRBD1 . TGTGCCAGCAGTTACTCCTGGACAGGGACGACCTACGAGCAGTACTTC CASSYSWTGTTYEQYF
TRBJ1-5 TRBV6-1 . . TGTGCCAGCAGTGGACAGGCGACCCGAATTAGCAATCAGCCCCAGCATTTT CASSGQATRISNQPQHF
TRBJ2-3 TRBV7-3 . few TGTGCCAGCAGCCTAGTTCTCACAGATACGCAGTATTTT CASSLVLTDTQYF
TRBJ2-1 TRBV7-7 . . TGTGCTAGCAGCTTAGAGCTAGGGGGCAATGAGCAGTTCTTC CASSLELGGNEQFF
TRBJ1-1 TRBV7-6 . once TGTGCCAGCAGCCGAGAGACAGTTTCTGAAGCTTTCTTT CASSRETVSEAFF
TRBJ2-2 TRBV7-2 . . TGTGCCAGCAGCTTTAACAGGGCGAACACCGGGGAGCTGTTTTTT CASSFNRANTGELFF
TRBJ2-7 TRBV28 . . TGTGCCAGCAGTCCCCCGGAGGGTCCTGCAAACGAGCAGTACTTC CASSPPEGPANEQYF
TRBJ2-3 TRBV6-4 . . TGTGCCAGCAGTGCTGAGAGCACAGATACGCAGTATTTT CASSAESTDTQYF
TRBJ2-6 TRBV7-9 . . TGTGCCAGCAGCTTTAACTCTGGGGCCAACGTCCTGACTTTC CASSFNSGANVLTF
TRBJ2-1 TRBV6-6 TRBD2 . TGTGCCAGCAGTGCTCTAGCGGGAGGGGACTACAATGAGCAGTTCTTC CASSALAGGDYNEQFF
TRBJ2-7 TRBV19 . . TGTGCCAGTACCCTCGGGCAGGGTTTATCCTACGAGCAGTACTTC CASTLGQGLSYEQYF
TRBJ1-4 TRBV7-2 TRBD1 . TGTGCCAGCAGCTCCGCGGGGGCCACAGGGGGGATGCCCGGTAAAAAACTGTTTTTT CASSSAGATGGMPGKKLFF
TRBJ2-7 TRBV15 . . TGTGCCACCAGCAGAGGCGCCGGACTTACCTACGAGCAGTACTTC CATSRGAGLTYEQYF
TRBJ1-6 TRBV7-9 TRBD1 . TGTGCCAGCAGCTTAGGGGGACAGGCTAATTCACCCCTCCACTTT CASSLGGQANSPLHF
TRBJ1-4 TRBV6-5 . . TGTGCCAGCAGTTACTCTATCGGTGGGGGGTGGAAACTGTTTTTT CASSYSIGGGWKLFF
TRBJ1-6 TRBV7-8 TRBD1 . TGTGCCAGCAGCCCCACAGGGGGAAGGGGTAATTCACCCCTCCACTTT CASSPTGGRGNSPLHF
TRBJ1-2 TRBV6-5 . . TGTGCCAGCAGTATGGACAGCGGCACTAACTATGGCTACACCTTC CASSMDSGTNYGYTF
TRBJ2-3 TRBV6-6 TRBD2 . TGTGCCAGCAGTCTCGACGGGAGGGAGGCAGATACGCAGTATTTT CASSLDGREADTQYF
TRBJ1-1 TRBV7-3 . . TGTGCCAGCAGCTTATCGGGGGTCCAGGGCACTGAAGCTTTCTTT CASSLSGVQGTEAFF
TRBJ2-7 TRBV5-1 TRBD1 . TGCGCCAGCAGCCAGGGACAGGGTCCGGTCGAGCAGTACTTC CASSQGQGPVEQYF
TRBJ2-7 TRBV2 . . TGTGCCAGCAGCGAAATTTATTACGAGCAGTACTTC CASSEIYYEQYF
TRBJ1-1 TRBV6-6 . . TGTGCCAGCAGTTACCCCCCGACAGGGAACACTGAAGCTTTCTTT CASSYPPTGNTEAFF
TRBJ1-1 TRBV7-9 . . TGTGCCAGCAGCTCGCGCCCCCGTCGCGCTTTCTTT CASSSRPRRAFF
TRBJ2-3 TRBV5-1 . few TGCGCCAGCAGCCCCCTCGGGGGAGCGGGCGATACGCAGTATTTT CASSPLGGAGDTQYF
TRBJ1-2 TRBV19 . . TGTGCCAGTAGTATCCAAAGTTCAGGGGGCTACACCTTC CASSIQSSGGYTF
TRBJ2-3 TRBV7-3 TRBD2 . TGTGCCAGCAGCTCCCCTAGCGGGAGGGCCGCAGATACGCAGTATTTT CASSSPSGRAADTQYF
TRBJ2-6 TRBV2 . few TGTGCAACCCAGTGGGGGCCGGGGGCCAACGTCCTGACTTTC CATQWGPGANVLTF
TRBJ2-3 TRBV15 . . TGTGCCACCAGCGGATTAGGGGGCACAGATACGCAGTATTTT CATSGLGGTDTQYF
TRBJ2-7 TRBV6-5 TRBD2 . TGTGCCAGCAGTTGGGGACTAGCAAAAAACGAGCAGTACTTC CASSWGLAKNEQYF
TRBJ1-2 TRBV30 . . TGTGCCTGGAGCGCGAGCTATGGCTACACCTTC CAWSASYGYTF
TRBJ1-5 TRBV4-3 . . TGCGCCAGCAGCCAAGTGGGTAGGGGAGGGCCGCCCCAGCATTTT CASSQVGRGGPPQHF
TRBJ1-1 TRBV7-3 . . TGTGCCAGCAGCCCAGGACAAATGAACACTGAAGCTTTCTTT CASSPGQMNTEAFF
TRBJ1-1 TRBV5-4 . few TGTGCCAGCAGCTTGGTCGCGGGGAACACTGAAGCTTTCTTT CASSLVAGNTEAFF